A selection of T cell receptor beta chains follows, all from one sample in a study of blood T cell repertoires in COVID-19. Libraries were prepared by immunoSEQ multiplex PCR; TCRdb keeps only in-frame clonotypes and omits some of them. The repertoire holds 80,000 or so clones, roughly 91% seen once, with under 1.1% in the top ten. Sequencing was carried out using peripheral blood. Receptor source: a woman in her forties or fifties in a cohort sampled during active COVID-19. Each CDR3 is given with its conserved first and last residue. Fields, in order: clone size, V gene, J gene, D gene, CDR3 DNA, CDR3 protein. The D gene is left open where the match is weak. For some rows the clone size is stated as once, few or many, or as a class when expanded; others skip it.

>-|TRBV9|TRBJ2-5|TRBD1
TGTGCCAGCAGCCCTGGAGGATTTTGGGACAGTTTAGAGACCCAGTACTTC
CASSPGGFWDSLETQYF
>-|TRBV4-2|TRBJ2-3|TRBD2
TGTGCCAGCAGCCTTGGACTAGCGGGAGGGGGACCCGGGGATACGCAGTATTTT
CASSLGLAGGGPGDTQYF
>-|TRBV6-5|TRBJ2-6|-
TGTGCCAGCACAGGGGGGGCCAACGTCCTGACTTTC
CASTGGANVLTF
>-|TRBV7-9|TRBJ2-1|-
TGTGCCAGCAGCCCAGATCTGGGGGGTAGTGAGCAGTTCTTC
CASSPDLGGSEQFF
>-|TRBV27|TRBJ1-1|TRBD1
TGTGCCAGCAGTGCCACAGGGGCGAACACTGAAGCTTTCTTT
CASSATGANTEAFF
>-|TRBV11-1|TRBJ2-7|-
TGTGCCAGCAGGAAAATGGGGGGGCCGGGAGAGCAGTACTTC
CASRKMGGPGEQYF
>-|TRBV18|TRBJ2-4|TRBD2
TGTGCCAGCTCACCGAGAGAGCCGGGAGGCATTCAGTACTTC
CASSPREPGGIQYF
>-|TRBV5-5|TRBJ1-2|-
TGTGCCAGCAGCTTGGTGGCAGATATGTATGGCTACACCTTC
CASSLVADMYGYTF
>once|TRBV6-5|TRBJ1-3|-
TGTGCCAGCAGTTACTCGGCAGGGGCTGGAAACACCATATATTTT
CASSYSAGAGNTIYF
>-|TRBV7-2|TRBJ2-1|-
TGTGCCAGCACCGCGCGGGAAGTGAGAACTGGTGAGCAGTTCTTC
CASTAREVRTGEQFF
>-|TRBV29-1|TRBJ1-1|TRBD1
TGCAGCGTTGAGACAGGGGGAGCTTTCTTT
CSVETGGAFF
>-|TRBV19|TRBJ2-5|-
TGTGCCAGTAAAATGACGGGGATCCAAGAGACCCAGTACTTC
CASKMTGIQETQYF
>once|TRBV6-5|TRBJ2-1|TRBD2
TGTGCCAGCAGTCCCCGCCGGGACTACTACAATGAGCAGTTCTTC
CASSPRRDYYNEQFF
>-|TRBV28|TRBJ1-2|-
TGTGCCAGCATGGCCCCCGGGTTAGGCTATGGCTACACCTTC
CASMAPGLGYGYTF
>-|TRBV27|TRBJ2-6|-
TGTGCCAGCACCCCTCAGGGCAGACACTTATACTCTGGGGCCAACGTCCTGACTTTC
CASTPQGRHLYSGANVLTF
>-|TRBV5-1|TRBJ2-3|TRBD2
TGCGCCAGCAGCTTGGAAGCGGGAGGGAGCACAGATACGCAGTATTTT
CASSLEAGGSTDTQYF
>-|TRBV6-1|TRBJ1-1|-
TGTGCCAGCAGTGAAACCTTAGGAGGCACTGAAGCTTTCTTT
CASSETLGGTEAFF
>-|TRBV10-2|TRBJ2-7|TRBD1
TGCGCCAGCAGGAGGGGGACAGAATTAGACTACGAGCAGTACTTC
CASRRGTELDYEQYF
>-|TRBV9|TRBJ2-3|-
TGTGCCAGCAGCGTCCTTAGCACAGATACGCAGTATTTT
CASSVLSTDTQYF
>few|TRBV10-1|TRBJ2-5|-
TGCGCCAGCAGTCCCTCGACAGGATCGCAAGAGACCCAGTACTTC
CASSPSTGSQETQYF
>once|TRBV3-1/TRBV3-2|TRBJ2-1|-
TGTGCCAGCAGCCAAGAGGGGGCGGGAGTAGGGAATGAGCAGTTCTTC
CASSQEGAGVGNEQFF
>-|TRBV4-1|TRBJ2-7|TRBD2
TGCGCCAGCAGCCAGGACTCTAGCGGACTACTTTACGAGCAGTACTTC
CASSQDSSGLLYEQYF
>-|TRBV28|TRBJ2-7|-
TGTGCCAGCAGCCGGCTTTCACAGTTCCTAAGTGACTTC
CASSRLSQFLSDF
>-|TRBV6-5|TRBJ1-1|TRBD1
TGTGCCAGCAGTTACTCGACAGGGGAAGCTTTCTTT
CASSYSTGEAFF
>-|TRBV2|TRBJ1-2|TRBD1
TGTGCCTCCGGACAGGGGGATGATGGCTACACCTTC
CASGQGDDGYTF
>-|TRBV18|TRBJ1-1|TRBD1
TGTGCCAGCTCACGGACAGGGGCTACTGAAGCTTTCTTT
CASSRTGATEAFF
>-|TRBV28|TRBJ1-2|TRBD1
TGTGCCAGCAGTCCTTACCGACAGGGGGCTATAGAAGGCTACACCTTC
CASSPYRQGAIEGYTF
>-|TRBV10-2|TRBJ2-7|TRBD2
TGCGCCAGCAGTGAACCCCGGACTAGCGTTACGTCTTACGAGCAGTACTTC
CASSEPRTSVTSYEQYF
>-|TRBV28|TRBJ1-2|TRBD1
TGTGCCAGCAGTATCTTACAGGGGGGGCCGACCTTC
CASSILQGGPTF
>-|TRBV7-3|TRBJ2-2|-
TGTGCCAGCAGCCCCGGACAGTTCGCGAACACCGGGGAGCTGTTTTTT
CASSPGQFANTGELFF
>-|TRBV7-9|TRBJ2-7|TRBD1
TGTGCCAGCAGCTCCCCCGGGACAGGGGCCGAGCAGTACTTC
CASSSPGTGAEQYF
>-|TRBV5-4|TRBJ1-5|-
TGTGCCAGCAGCTTGGGGGGGGGTGGTCAGCCCCAGCATTTT
CASSLGGGGQPQHF
>-|TRBV3-1/TRBV3-2|TRBJ1-5|-
TGTGCCAGCAGCCCCCGGGTAGGGGTCGGTCAGCCCCAGCATTTT
CASSPRVGVGQPQHF
>-|TRBV12-3/TRBV12-4|TRBJ1-1|-
TGTGCCAGCATTGCTACTGGGAACACTGAAGCTTTCTTT
CASIATGNTEAFF
>-|TRBV5-5|TRBJ1-6|-
TGTGCCAGCAGCTTGAGAGAGGTTCGACGGGGATCACCCCTCCACTTT
CASSLREVRRGSPLHF
>-|TRBV19|TRBJ1-5|-
TGTGCCAGTATGGACTCCCAAGTGACTCAGCCCCAGCATTTT
CASMDSQVTQPQHF
>-|TRBV5-4|TRBJ2-3|-
TGTGCCAGCAGCTTCCAGGGTGCAGACACAGATACGCAGTATTTT
CASSFQGADTDTQYF
>few|TRBV11-2|TRBJ2-1|-
TGTGCCAGCAGCTTCACGGCGGGACTTGCCAATGAGCAGTTCTTC
CASSFTAGLANEQFF
>-|TRBV28|TRBJ1-6|-
TGTGCCAGCAGTTCCCCCTGGGGCGCCGGAGTTTCACCCCTCCACTTT
CASSSPWGAGVSPLHF
>-|TRBV12-3/TRBV12-4|TRBJ1-1|-
TGTGCCAGCAGCAAGCAGGGGACTGAAGCTTTCTTT
CASSKQGTEAFF
>-|TRBV5-5|TRBJ2-7|TRBD1
TGTGCCAGCAGCTTCTTCGGACAGGGGGCCTACGAGCAGTACTTC
CASSFFGQGAYEQYF
>few|TRBV5-1|TRBJ2-5|TRBD2
TGCGCCAGCAGCCCCGGGACTAGCGGGAGTAGGGAAGAGACCCAGTACTTC
CASSPGTSGSREETQYF
>-|TRBV2|TRBJ2-3|TRBD2
TGTGCCAGCAGTGTCTGGGACTACACAGATACGCAGTATTTT
CASSVWDYTDTQYF
>once|TRBV18|TRBJ1-4|-
TGTGCCAGCTCACCGGACAGAGCAACTAATGAAAAACTGTTTTTT
CASSPDRATNEKLFF
>-|TRBV19|TRBJ2-3|-
TGTGCCAGTAGTACCCCGGGCCACCCTCAGCGGGATACGCAGTATTTT
CASSTPGHPQRDTQYF
>-|TRBV27|TRBJ1-1|TRBD1
TGTGCCAGCAGTTTATCGAGGGACAGGGTAGAAGCTTTCTTT
CASSLSRDRVEAFF
>once|TRBV27|TRBJ1-1|TRBD1
TGTGCCAGCAGTTTATTCCCCGACAGGGGGTCTGAAGCTTTCTTT
CASSLFPDRGSEAFF
>-|TRBV2|TRBJ2-1|TRBD1
TGTGCCAGCAGTGAAGAGGACAGGGGTGACAATGAGCAGTTCTTC
CASSEEDRGDNEQFF
>-|TRBV20-1|TRBJ1-5|-
TGCAGTGCTAGTTCCCCCGACGGGAATCAGCCCCAGCATTTT
CSASSPDGNQPQHF
>-|TRBV2|TRBJ1-1|TRBD1
TGTGCCAGCAGTGAACAGGGGGACACTGAAGCTTTCTTT
CASSEQGDTEAFF
>-|TRBV7-3|TRBJ1-1|TRBD1
TGTGCCAGCAGCTTGCAGGGGGTTGCGAACACTGAAGCTTTCTTT
CASSLQGVANTEAFF
>-|TRBV3-1/TRBV3-2|TRBJ1-6|TRBD1
TGTGCCAGCAGTAACACCGGGACAGGGGATTCACCCCTCCACTTT
CASSNTGTGDSPLHF